This T cell receptor beta chain comes out of a study of early T cells in non-severe SARS-CoV-2 infection. The wider study: Chains from this unsorted whole-blood bulk RNA could not be paired.

As for this clonotype: The antigen is undetermined.

Overall study results and limits: VDJdb matching, biased toward anti-spike CD8 responses, missed private and CD4 specificities.

Separate cDNA molecules each had unique molecular identifiers attached to them. Via MiXCR, TCRdb re-called the 5' RACE reads, giving one row per CDR3 protein. In the table there are about 87,000 distinct CDR3 sequences, 12% to 15% of which are singletons. Specimen: whole blood. This receptor was obtained from an adult who was a healthcare worker with PCR-confirmed SARS-CoV-2 infection or an uninfected control (not recorded which).

CDR3 sequence: CASSLDNLDYGYTF. In DNA, the CDR3 is TGTGCCAGCAGCTTAGACAACTTGGACTATGGCTACACCTTC. The gene calls are TRBV7-8 and TRBJ1-2, with D hard to call. The V and J ends lost 1 base and 3 bases respectively, with 9 bases between them. The CDR3 is made up of 14 amino acids. Germline values: CDR1 SGHVS, CDR2 FQNEAQ.